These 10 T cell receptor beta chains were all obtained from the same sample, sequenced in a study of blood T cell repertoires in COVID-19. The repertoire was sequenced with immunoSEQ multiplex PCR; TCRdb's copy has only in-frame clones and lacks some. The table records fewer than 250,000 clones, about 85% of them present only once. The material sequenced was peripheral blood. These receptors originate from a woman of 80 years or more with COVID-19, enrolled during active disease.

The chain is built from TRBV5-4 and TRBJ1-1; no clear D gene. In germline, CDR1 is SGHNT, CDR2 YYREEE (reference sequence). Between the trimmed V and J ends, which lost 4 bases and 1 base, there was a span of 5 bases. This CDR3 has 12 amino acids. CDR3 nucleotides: TGTGCCAGCAGCGGCAGGAACACTGAAGCTTTCTTT. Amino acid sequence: CASSGRNTEAFF.

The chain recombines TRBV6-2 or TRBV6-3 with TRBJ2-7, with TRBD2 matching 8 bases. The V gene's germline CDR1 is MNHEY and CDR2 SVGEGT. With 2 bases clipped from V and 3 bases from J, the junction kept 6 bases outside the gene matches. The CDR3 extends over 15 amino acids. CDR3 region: CASSYQRGKSYEQYF. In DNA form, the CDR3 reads TGTGCCAGCAGTTACCAGCGGGGGAAGAGCTACGAGCAGTACTTC.

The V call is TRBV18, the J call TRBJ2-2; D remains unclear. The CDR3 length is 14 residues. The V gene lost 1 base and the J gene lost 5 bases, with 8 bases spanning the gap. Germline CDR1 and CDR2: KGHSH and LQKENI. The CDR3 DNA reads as TGTGCCAGCTCACCACGGCACGGGACCGGGGAGCTGTTTTTT. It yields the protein CASSPRHGTGELFF.

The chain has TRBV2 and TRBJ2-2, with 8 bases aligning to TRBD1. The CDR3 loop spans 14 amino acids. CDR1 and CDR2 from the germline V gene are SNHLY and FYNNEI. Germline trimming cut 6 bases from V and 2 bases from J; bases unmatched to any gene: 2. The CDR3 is CASRDRVNTGELFF. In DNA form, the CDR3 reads TGTGCCAGCAGGGACAGGGTAAACACCGGGGAGCTGTTTTTT. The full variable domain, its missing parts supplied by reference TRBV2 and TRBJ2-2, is EPEVTQTPSHQVTQMGQEVILRCVPISNHLYFYWYRQILGQKVEFLVSFYNNEISEKSEIFDDQFSVERPDGSNFTLKIRSTKLEDSAMYFCASRDRVNTGELFFGEGSRLTVL.

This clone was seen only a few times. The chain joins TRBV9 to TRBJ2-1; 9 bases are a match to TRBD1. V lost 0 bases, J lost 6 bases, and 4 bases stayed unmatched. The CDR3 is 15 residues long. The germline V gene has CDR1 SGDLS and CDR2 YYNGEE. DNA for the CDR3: TGTGCCAGCAGCGTAGGGACAGGGGTAATCAATGAGCAGTTCTTC. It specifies CASSVGTGVINEQFF.

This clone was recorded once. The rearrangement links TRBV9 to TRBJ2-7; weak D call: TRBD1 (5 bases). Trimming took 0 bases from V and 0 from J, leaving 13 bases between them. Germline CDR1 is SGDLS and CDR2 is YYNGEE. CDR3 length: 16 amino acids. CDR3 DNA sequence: TGTGCCAGCAGCGTAGGTACAGGCGTTCTCTCCTACGAGCAGTACTTC. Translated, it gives CASSVGTGVLSYEQYF.

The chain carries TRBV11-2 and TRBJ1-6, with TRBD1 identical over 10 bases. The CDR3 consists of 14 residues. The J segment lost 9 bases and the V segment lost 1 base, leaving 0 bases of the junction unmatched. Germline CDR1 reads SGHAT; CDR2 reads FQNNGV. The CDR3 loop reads CASSLGTGGSPLHF. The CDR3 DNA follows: TGTGCCAGCAGCTTAGGGACAGGGGGTTCACCCCTCCACTTT.

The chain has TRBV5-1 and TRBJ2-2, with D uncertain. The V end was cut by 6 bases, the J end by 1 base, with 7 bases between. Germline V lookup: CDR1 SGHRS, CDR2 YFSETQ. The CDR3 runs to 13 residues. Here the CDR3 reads CASTTGNTGELFF. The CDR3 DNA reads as TGCGCCAGCACAACCGGGAACACCGGGGAGCTGTTTTTT.

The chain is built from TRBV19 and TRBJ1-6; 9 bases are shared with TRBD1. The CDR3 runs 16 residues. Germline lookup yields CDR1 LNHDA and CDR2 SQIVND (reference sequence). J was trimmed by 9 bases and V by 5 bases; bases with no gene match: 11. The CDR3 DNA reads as TGTGCCAGTAGTCCTCGGGACAGGGAAATCGGTTCACCCCTCCACTTT. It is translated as CASSPRDREIGSPLHF.

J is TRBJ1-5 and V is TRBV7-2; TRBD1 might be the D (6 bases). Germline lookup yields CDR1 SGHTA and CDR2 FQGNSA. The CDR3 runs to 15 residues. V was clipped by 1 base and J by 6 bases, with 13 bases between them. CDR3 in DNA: TGTGCCAGCAGCTTAGTAGCGGGGGGCGGTCAGCCCCAGCATTTT. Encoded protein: CASSLVAGGGQPQHF.